Below are 25 T cell receptor beta chains sequenced from a single sample in a study of T-cell reconstitution after alpha-beta-depleted transplantation in children. Unique molecular identifiers tagged the TCRbeta library. A single record per CDR3 protein comes from TCRdb applying MiXCR to the PCR reads. The sample includes hundreds of thousands of distinct CDR3 sequences, over 15% of them seen just once. The sample consisted of PBMCs, mostly from graft donor cells, taken 360 days after TCRalphabeta/CD19-depleted stem cell transplant. The receptors come from a male patient aged 2 to 9 who had a stem cell transplant for acute lymphoblastic leukemia, so the T cells may come from the graft donor.

This clonotype was seen only a few times. The J gene is TRBJ2-7, the V gene TRBV4-1; D may be TRBD1 or TRBD2 (5 bases each). Between the trimmed V and J ends, which lost 1 base and 2 bases, there was a span of 12 bases. There are 15 residues in the CDR3. Germline lookup yields CDR1 MGHRA and CDR2 YSYEKL. The CDR3 DNA sequence: TGCGCCAGCAGCCAAGGTCCAGGGACGACCTACGAGCAGTACTTC. Encoded protein: CASSQGPGTTYEQYF.

The CDR3 protein is CASSLGGGLGETQYF. DNA of the CDR3: TGTGCCAGCAGCTTAGGGGGCGGCTTGGGAGAGACCCAGTACTTC. This chain connects TRBV11-2 to TRBJ2-5, with D maybe TRBD1 (5 bases). This CDR3 region has 15 residues. CDR1 and CDR2 from the germline V gene are SGHAT and FQNNGV. V was cut by 1 base and J by 4 bases, with 13 bases left in between.

The chain is built from TRBV5-5 and TRBJ2-7; 12 bases fit TRBD1. Trimming cost V 4 bases and J 6 bases; bases outside gene matches: 5. This CDR3 has 14 amino acids. Germline loops: CDR1 SGHKS, CDR2 YYEKEE (reference sequence). The DNA of the CDR3 is TGTGCCAGCAGCGGGACAGGGGGCAGAGGCGAGCAGTACTTC. This encodes CASSGTGGRGEQYF.

The gene calls are TRBV20-1 and TRBJ2-5, with 7 positions matching TRBD1. The V and J ends lost 1 base and 5 bases, in that order; junction bases with no gene match: 10. The CDR3 is made up of 15 amino acids. The germline gives CDR1 DFQATT, CDR2 SNEGSKA (reference sequence). In DNA, the CDR3 is TGCAGTGCTAGAGCCCCCGGGACAGCAAAGGAGACCCAGTACTTC. Translating it yields CSARAPGTAKETQYF.

The rearrangement joins TRBV15 to TRBJ2-3; D not certain. V was clipped by 0 bases and J by 4 bases, with 5 bases between them. Germline-derived CDR1 and CDR2 are LNHNV and YYDKDF (reference sequence). This CDR3 has 13 residues. CDR3 amino acids: CATSRDSPDTQYF. CDR3 sequence (DNA): TGTGCCACCAGCAGAGATAGCCCAGATACGCAGTATTTT.

The CDR3 reads CASSLWSGLAGNFVEQYF. CDR3 nucleotide sequence: TGTGCCAGCAGTTTATGGTCTGGACTAGCGGGAAATTTCGTGGAGCAGTACTTC. The V gene is TRBV27, the J gene TRBJ2-7, with 12 bases fitting TRBD2. This CDR3 has 18 residues. Germline-derived CDR1 and CDR2 are MNHEY and SMNVEV (reference sequence). After removal of 1 base from V and 7 bases from J, the junction contained 14 bases not matched to a gene.

There are a few counts of this clonotype. The chain has TRBV29-1 and TRBJ2-7; maybe TRBD1 (9 bases). The germline V gene has CDR1 SQVTM and CDR2 ANQGSEA. The V gene lost 6 bases and the J gene lost 6 bases, with 18 bases spanning the gap. CDR3 length: 13 residues. The CDR3: CSVRTGAGGEQYF. Here the CDR3 DNA reads TGCAGCGTGAGGACAGGGGCGGGGGGCGAGCAGTACTTC.

This chain links TRBV29-1 with TRBJ2-2, with 10 positions matching TRBD2. Germline loops: CDR1 SQVTM, CDR2 ANQGSEA. V was clipped by 2 bases and J by 1 base; unmatched bases: 10. The CDR3 length is 18 residues. The CDR3 here is CSVELLAGDPWNTGELFF. CDR3 in DNA: TGCAGCGTTGAATTGCTAGCGGGGGATCCTTGGAACACCGGGGAGCTGTTTTTT.

The chain combines TRBV12-3 or TRBV12-4 with TRBJ2-5; D remains unclear. The CDR3 has 14 amino acids. Trimming pared 7 bases from V and 4 bases from J, leaving 16 bases between. CDR3 coding DNA: TGTGCCAGCACGTCACGGAGCCCCGGAGAGACCCAGTACTTC. Its protein is CASTSRSPGETQYF.

This clonotype has at least ten counts. The chain joins TRBV12-3 or TRBV12-4 to TRBJ2-7, with D possibly matching TRBD1 (6 bases). The CDR3 totals 14 residues. Trimming removed 8 bases at V and 0 bases at J, with 14 bases between. CDR3 DNA sequence: TGTGCCAGCGGAACGGGACAAGGCTCCTACGAGCAGTACTTC. Amino acids: CASGTGQGSYEQYF.

This clonotype was seen only a few times. This chain uses TRBV7-2 with TRBJ2-6, with no clear D. Looked up from germline, CDR1 is SGHTA and CDR2 is FQGNSA. V shed 8 bases and J shed 0 bases, with 11 bases lying between them. This CDR3 is built from 15 residues. The CDR3 DNA sequence: TGTGCCAGCCCCCGCTACCACTCTGGGGCCAACGTCCTGACTTTC. Protein product: CASPRYHSGANVLTF.

V is TRBV3-1 and J is TRBJ2-5, with TRBD1 matching 7 bases. The CDR3 is 14 amino acids. Trimming at V came to 4 bases and at J to 4 bases, leaving 6 bases not matched to a gene. Germline values: CDR1 LGHDT, CDR2 YNNKEL (reference sequence). The CDR3 bases are TGTGCCAGCAGCCGACCGACAGGGATAGAGACCCAGTACTTC. Protein: CASSRPTGIETQYF.

This clonotype was observed a handful of times. The chain carries TRBV29-1 and TRBJ2-2; possible D gene TRBD1, 6 bases. The V and J ends lost 8 bases and 7 bases respectively, with 14 bases between them. Looked up from germline, CDR1 is SQVTM and CDR2 is ANQGSEA. The CDR3 is 12 residues long. Written as DNA, the CDR3 is TGCAGCCAAACAGGGCGACACGGGGAGCTGTTTTTT. Residues: CSQTGRHGELFF.

In its sample, this clonotype was seen a few times. This chain uses TRBV4-3 with TRBJ2-5; D unclear. This CDR3 region has 15 residues. Germline V gene lookup returns CDR1 LGHNA and CDR2 YSLEER. The V and J ends lost 0 bases and 3 bases respectively, with 11 bases between them. The CDR3 loop is CASSQDRGREETQYF. CDR3 coding DNA: TGCGCCAGCAGCCAAGATAGAGGCAGAGAAGAGACCCAGTACTTC.

The chain recombines TRBV15 with TRBJ2-1; 11 bases agree with TRBD2. Looked up from germline, CDR1 is LNHNV and CDR2 is YYDKDF (reference sequence). Trimming removed 1 base from V and 4 bases from J; junction bases left unmatched: 6. The CDR3 is made up of 17 amino acids. CDR3 loop: CATSRAGTSGPYNEQFF. CDR3 bases: TGTGCCACCAGCAGAGCCGGGACTAGCGGACCATACAATGAGCAGTTCTTC.

This clonotype was counted only a few times. V gene TRBV10-3 combines with J gene TRBJ2-5, with TRBD1 matching 7 bases. The CDR3 runs 14 residues. V was pared by 2 bases and J by 10 bases, with 10 bases of the junction left unmatched. Germline V CDR1 and CDR2: ENHRY, SYGVKD. The CDR3 DNA follows: TGTGCCATCAGTGAGGGCGGGCAGGGGGAAATCCAGTACTTC. It codes for CAISEGGQGEIQYF.

The chain recombines TRBV11-2 with TRBJ2-1; 9 positions agree with TRBD2. In germline, CDR1 is SGHAT, CDR2 FQNNGV. With V trimmed by 5 bases and J by 5 bases, 10 bases remained unmatched. The CDR3 loop spans 16 amino acids. The CDR3 loop is CASSARVLAGNNEQFF. The CDR3 DNA is TGTGCCAGCAGCGCTAGAGTCCTAGCGGGGAACAATGAGCAGTTCTTC.

The table lists this clonotype with a few counts. The chain couples TRBV14 to TRBJ2-2, with D possibly TRBD2 on 6 matching bases. This CDR3 has 15 amino acids. Germline lookup yields CDR1 SGHDN and CDR2 FVKESK. The V end lost 1 base, the J end lost 4 bases, and 10 bases lay between the germline ends. The CDR3 reads CASSQAPGGTGELFF. The DNA for the CDR3 is TGTGCCAGCAGCCAAGCGCCCGGGGGCACCGGGGAGCTGTTTTTT. Supplemented by reference TRBV14 and TRBJ2-2, the full variable domain reads EAGVTQFPSHSVIEKGQTVTLRCDPISGHDNLYWYRRVMGKEIKFLLHFVKESKQDESGMPNNRFLAERTGGTYSTLKVQPAELEDSGVYFCASSQAPGGTGELFFGEGSRLTVL.

J is TRBJ1-3 and V is TRBV4-3; TRBD1 matches 7 bases. The germline V gene has CDR1 LGHNA and CDR2 YSLEER. V dropped 0 bases and J dropped 4; count of bases not matched to a gene: 9. The CDR3 contains 17 residues. The CDR3 region has the DNA TGCGCCAGCAGCCAAGAAACCGACAGGGTCCCCGGAAACACCATATATTTT. As protein: CASSQETDRVPGNTIYF.

This clonotype was seen a handful of times. J is TRBJ2-6 and V is TRBV25-1, with 7 positions matching TRBD1. The CDR3 contains 15 residues. Per germline, CDR1 MGHDK and CDR2 SYGVNS. Trimming removed 5 bases from V and 3 bases from J; junction bases left unmatched: 4. The CDR3 loop is CASSHRGLGANVLTF. DNA of the CDR3: TGTGCCAGCAGTCACAGGGGTCTTGGGGCCAACGTCCTGACTTTC.

The gene calls are TRBV20-1 and TRBJ2-7; 9 bases fit TRBD1. The germline CDR1 and CDR2 sequences are DFQATT and SNEGSKA (reference sequence). Unmatched junction bases numbered 12, after V lost 2 bases and J lost 7 bases. This CDR3 has 15 residues. In DNA, the CDR3 is TGCAGTGCTAGACCGCGGAGGACAGGGGCCCTGGAGCAGTACTTC. The encoded protein is CSARPRRTGALEQYF.

The chain has TRBV29-1 and TRBJ1-4, with 9 bases lining up with TRBD1. From germline, CDR1 is SQVTM and CDR2 ANQGSEA. The CDR3 is 15 residues long. The ends lost 5 bases at V and 7 bases at J; junction bases unmatched: 11. The DNA for the CDR3 is TGCAGCGTTTTCCAGCCGGGACAGGGTGGTGAAAAACTGTTTTTT. Protein: CSVFQPGQGGEKLFF. The full variable domain, in which reference TRBV29-1 and TRBJ1-4 provide the parts outside the CDR3, is SAVISQKPSRDICQRGTSLTIQCQVDSQVTMMFWYRQQPGQSLTLIATANQGSEATYESGFVIDKFPISRPNLTFSTLTVSNMSPEDSSIYLCSVFQPGQGGEKLFFGSGTQLSVL.

At least ten counts were recorded for this clonotype. The chain carries TRBV5-1 and TRBJ2-5; 7 nucleotides agree with TRBD1. V lost 4 bases to trimming and J lost 7 bases; unmatched junction nucleotides: 16. There are 16 residues in the CDR3. The germline V gene encodes CDR1 SGHRS and CDR2 YFSETQ. The CDR3, as DNA: TGCGCCAGCAGCCTTAGGACAGGCCTCGGGGTGACGACCCAGTACTTC. Its protein is CASSLRTGLGVTTQYF.

This rearrangement joins TRBV6-5 to TRBJ2-5; 8 bases agree with TRBD1. Germline loops: CDR1 MNHEY, CDR2 SVGAGI. V was clipped by 1 base and J by 5 bases; unmatched bases: 18. This CDR3 is 19 amino acids long. CDR3 DNA: TGTGCCAGCAGTTACTTCGGGGCAGGGGGCATCACGGTTCGGGAGACCCAGTACTTC. Protein product: CASSYFGAGGITVRETQYF.

This clonotype occurred a few times. The rearrangement links TRBV5-1 to TRBJ2-1; 7 nucleotides line up with TRBD1. With 2 bases clipped from V and 4 bases from J, the junction kept 3 bases outside the gene matches. The CDR3 consists of 14 residues. Germline V gene lookup returns CDR1 SGHRS and CDR2 YFSETQ. CDR3 loop: CASSLGTEYNEQFF. CDR3 coding DNA: TGCGCCAGCAGCTTAGGGACAGAGTACAATGAGCAGTTCTTC. The whole variable domain, filled in from reference TRBV5-1 and TRBJ2-1, reads KAGVTQTPRYLIKTRGQQVTLSCSPISGHRSVSWYQQTPGQGLQFLFEYFSETQRNKGNFPGRFSGRQFSNSRSEMNVSTLELGDSALYLCASSLGTEYNEQFFGPGTRLTVL.